The present TCR beta chain was sequenced within a study of T-cell memory formation after mild COVID-19. Whole-study findings and limits: Mainly in CM and EM were contracting CD4+ clones; CD8+ were in EMRA. Clones that shrank (day 15 to 85) were balanced CD4/CD8, whereas later expanders leaned CD4+.

The CDR3 is made up of 14 amino acids. The V segment lost 0 bases and the J segment 7 bases; nucleotides outside the gene matches: 6. CDR1 and CDR2 from the germline V gene are SGHRS and YFSETQ. TCRdb reprocessed the 5' RACE reads with MiXCR, giving one entry per CDR3 protein. This table has more than 80,000 distinct CDR3 sequences, 9.5% to 15% appearing once. The sample holds many counts of this clonotype. Antigen: not known. This sequence joins TRBV5-1 and TRBJ2-7; 8 bases agree with TRBD1. The TCR was taken from an adult woman who had mild COVID-19 (a few samples of this study predate the infection). Cell type and time point are not known. The sequencing sample was made of PBMCs or a T cell subset sorted from them (not recorded which). The CDR3 DNA reads TGCGCCAGCAGCTTGGCGCCAGGGGGCGAAGAGCAGTACTTC. The encoded protein is CASSLAPGGEEQYF. The whole variable domain, remainder taken from reference TRBV5-1 and TRBJ2-7, is KAGVTQTPRYLIKTRGQQVTLSCSPISGHRSVSWYQQTPGQGLQFLFEYFSETQRNKGNFPGRFSGRQFSNSRSEMNVSTLELGDSALYLCASSLAPGGEEQYFGPGTRLTVT.